This passage covers 25 T cell receptor beta chains from one sample sequenced in a study of cytomegalovirus exposure and HLA in healthy donors. Primers for the PCR totalled 60 Vbeta and 13 Jbeta. Here immunoSEQ multiplex PCR was the method, and the copy in TCRdb shows in-frame clones only, minus some. The table has approximately 54,000 clones, approximately 81% seen once. What was sequenced was PBMCs. These receptors all come from a woman aged 18 to 35 in good health and CMV-seronegative.

Concerning this clone itself: The junction shows a germline mismatch at one end, possibly a read error. This sequence joins TRBV7-3 and TRBJ2-6, with 7 bases that match TRBD2. Germline CDR1 and CDR2: SGHTA and FQGTGA. The CDR3 runs 16 residues. CDR3 residues: CASSLRRRERANGLTF. CDR3 DNA: TGTGCCAGCAGCTTACGTCGGCGGGAGAGGGCCAACGGCCTGACTTTC.

The CDR3 sequence: CASSPPVSSYEQYF. The CDR3 DNA sequence: TGTGCCAGCAGCCCCCCGGTGAGCTCCTACGAGCAGTACTTC. This sequence joins TRBV7-9 and TRBJ2-7; D remains ambiguous. With 5 bases removed from V and 0 bases from J, the gap between germline ends came to 11 bases. Germline V lookup: CDR1 SEHNR, CDR2 FQNEAQ (reference sequence). The CDR3 contains 14 residues.

CDR3 sequence: CATSRDPGSTYEQYF. Here the CDR3 DNA reads TGTGCCACCAGCAGAGATCCCGGGAGCACTTACGAGCAGTACTTC. The chain uses TRBV15 and TRBJ2-7; tentative D call: TRBD2 (6 bases). Deletions cut 0 bases from V and 4 bases from J, with 13 bases between. Per germline, CDR1 LNHNV and CDR2 YYDKDF (reference sequence). The CDR3 has 15 amino acids.

V and J are TRBV14 and TRBJ2-7; TRBD1 might be the D (6 bases). The CDR3 length is 17 residues. The germline V gene has CDR1 SGHDN and CDR2 FVKESK. V lost 3 bases, J lost 1 base, and 19 bases lay in between. CDR3 sequence reads: CASSHLSPGTPSYEQYF. The CDR3 DNA is TGTGCCAGCAGCCATCTTTCTCCCGGGACACCATCCTACGAGCAGTACTTC. Complete variable domain (other parts from reference TRBV14 and TRBJ2-7): EAGVTQFPSHSVIEKGQTVTLRCDPISGHDNLYWYRRVMGKEIKFLLHFVKESKQDESGMPNNRFLAERTGGTYSTLKVQPAELEDSGVYFCASSHLSPGTPSYEQYFGPGTRLTVT.

The count of this clone is one. The chain combines TRBV10-3 with TRBJ2-5, with TRBD2 matching 9 bases. CDR1 is ENHRY, CDR2 SYGVKD, per germline. The CDR3 spans 14 residues. Germline trimming cut 3 bases from V and 5 bases from J; bases unmatched to any gene: 4. In nucleotides, the CDR3 is TGTGCCATCAGTGAAGGGCGGGAGGGCGAGACCCAGTACTTC. This codes for CAISEGREGETQYF.

This chain uses TRBV10-1 with TRBJ2-2; 9 bases map to TRBD2. The CDR3 has 14 residues. The V gene's germline CDR1 is WNHNN and CDR2 SYGVQD (reference sequence). Losses at the gene ends were 7 bases for V and 7 bases for J; bases not matched to a gene: 7. This CDR3 is CASTSGTSNGELFF. Here the CDR3 DNA reads TGCGCCAGCACCTCCGGGACTAGCAACGGGGAGCTGTTTTTT.

The V gene is TRBV29-1, the J gene TRBJ2-3; tentative D call: TRBD2 (6 bases). The germline V gene encodes CDR1 SQVTM and CDR2 ANQGSEA. Trimming removed 0 bases from V and 3 bases from J, with 13 bases in between. The CDR3 has 15 amino acids. The CDR3 is CSVEDGSSGTDTQYF. The CDR3 bases are TGCAGCGTTGAAGATGGAAGTAGCGGAACAGATACGCAGTATTTT.

The chain uses TRBV7-3 and TRBJ2-7; no definite D call. CDR3 length: 14 amino acids. Trimming removed 0 bases from V and 2 bases from J, with 8 bases in between. Per germline, CDR1 SGHTA and CDR2 FQGTGA. The CDR3 reads CASSLTPGPYEQYF. Written as DNA, the CDR3 is TGTGCCAGCAGCTTAACCCCAGGTCCCTACGAGCAGTACTTC.

The chain joins TRBV11-2 to TRBJ1-3; D is ambiguous. CDR3 length: 14 residues. Trimming removed 1 base at V and 0 bases at J, with 4 bases between. The germline V gene encodes CDR1 SGHAT and CDR2 FQNNGV. This CDR3 is CASSLANSGNTIYF. For the CDR3, the DNA is TGTGCCAGCAGCTTAGCAAACTCTGGAAACACCATATATTTT.

This chain connects TRBV19 to TRBJ2-1, with 14 bases fitting TRBD2. V was clipped by 5 bases and J by 10 bases; unmatched bases: 7. The CDR3 contains 15 residues. Germline values: CDR1 LNHDA, CDR2 SQIVND (reference sequence). The chain's CDR3 is CASSRGLAGGREQFF. The DNA for the CDR3 is TGTGCCAGTAGTCGCGGACTAGCGGGAGGCCGGGAGCAGTTCTTC. Full variable domain (remainder filled in from reference TRBV19 and TRBJ2-1): DGGITQSPKYLFRKEGQNVTLSCEQNLNHDAMYWYRQDPGQGLRLIYYSQIVNDFQKGDIAEGYSVSREKKESFPLTVTSAQKNPTAFYLCASSRGLAGGREQFFGPGTRLTVL.

The chain carries TRBV27 and TRBJ2-1; 12 bases match TRBD2. Germline CDR1 reads MNHEY; CDR2 reads SMNVEV (reference sequence). The ends lost 11 bases at V and 4 bases at J; junction bases unmatched: 30. The CDR3 runs to 22 residues. The CDR3 region is CAGKYYSVTSGRTHNLYNEQFF. The DNA of the CDR3 is TGTGCCGGCAAATATTATAGTGTTACTAGCGGGAGGACCCATAACCTTTACAATGAGCAGTTCTTC.

This sequence joins TRBV19 and TRBJ2-5; 8 positions agree with TRBD1. Trimming removed 4 bases from V and 5 bases from J; junction bases left unmatched: 3. Germline V CDR1 and CDR2: LNHDA, SQIVND (reference sequence). There are 13 residues in the CDR3. CDR3 nucleotide sequence: TGTGCCAGTAGTACGACAGGGGAGGAGACCCAGTACTTC. This gives the protein CASSTTGEETQYF. The variable domain in full, with the rest retrieved from reference TRBV19 and TRBJ2-5, is DGGITQSPKYLFRKEGQNVTLSCEQNLNHDAMYWYRQDPGQGLRLIYYSQIVNDFQKGDIAEGYSVSREKKESFPLTVTSAQKNPTAFYLCASSTTGEETQYFGPGTRLLVL.

The V gene is TRBV5-1, the J gene TRBJ2-7; 7 bases are a match to TRBD1. With V trimmed by 0 bases and J by 4 bases, 7 bases remained unmatched. CDR1 and CDR2 from the germline V gene are SGHRS and YFSETQ. The length of the CDR3 is 15 residues. CDR3 bases: TGCGCCAGCAGCTTGGACGGGACAGTTGTTTACGAGCAGTACTTC. Translated, it gives CASSLDGTVVYEQYF.

CDR3 sequence: CASSLGLGSYEQYF. The CDR3 coding sequence is TGCGCCAGCAGCTTGGGACTAGGGAGCTACGAGCAGTACTTC. J is TRBJ2-7 and V is TRBV5-1; the D gene is possibly TRBD2 (6 bases). V dropped 0 bases and J dropped 3 bases, with 10 bases sitting between them. The CDR3 runs 14 residues. Germline V gene data show CDR1 as SGHRS and CDR2 as YFSETQ.

The genes are TRBV12-5 and TRBJ2-1; D is possibly TRBD2 (6 bases). The CDR3 is 12 residues long. With 6 bases removed from V and 6 bases from J, the gap between germline ends came to 9 bases. Per germline, CDR1 LGHNT and CDR2 FRNRAP. Here the CDR3 reads CASGPSANEQFF. For the CDR3, the DNA is TGTGCTAGTGGACCTAGCGCCAATGAGCAGTTCTTC.

The chain recombines TRBV5-4 with TRBJ2-7; a weak D match, TRBD2 (5 bases). The CDR3 has 14 amino acids. Trimming took 3 bases from V and 2 from J, leaving 12 bases between them. CDR1 SGHNT and CDR2 YYREEE come from the germline V gene (reference sequence). CDR3 sequence (DNA): TGTGCCAGCAGCTCAAACCGGGGAACCTACGAGCAGTACTTC. This encodes CASSSNRGTYEQYF. Full variable domain (missing parts from reference TRBV5-4 and TRBJ2-7): ETGVTQSPTHLIKTRGQQVTLRCSSQSGHNTVSWYQQALGQGPQFIFQYYREEENGRGNFPPRFSGLQFPNYSSELNVNALELDDSALYLCASSSNRGTYEQYFGPGTRLTVT.

This chain links TRBV10-3 with TRBJ2-2; D unclear. The CDR3 totals 16 residues. From germline, CDR1 is ENHRY and CDR2 SYGVKD. V was cut by 2 bases and J by 5 bases, with 15 bases left in between. The CDR3 loop is CAISELRESGTGELFF. Here the CDR3 DNA reads TGTGCCATCAGTGAGCTGCGAGAAAGTGGTACCGGGGAGCTGTTTTTT.

This chain connects TRBV11-3 to TRBJ2-1; TRBD2 aligns across 9 bases. Trimming cost V 5 bases and J 2 bases; bases outside gene matches: 10. The germline CDR1 and CDR2 sequences are SGHNT and YENEEA. The CDR3 contains 17 residues. CDR3 DNA sequence: TGTGCCAGCAGCGGCCGGGGGGCGGGAGGGACCTACAATGAGCAGTTCTTC. Translating it yields CASSGRGAGGTYNEQFF.

The rearrangement joins TRBV14 to TRBJ1-1; D gene unclear. Trimming cost V 4 bases and J 1 base, with 7 bases left between them. There are 13 residues in the CDR3. Germline V gene sequence: CDR1 SGHDN, CDR2 FVKESK. Here the CDR3 reads CASSPFPNTEAFF. DNA for the CDR3: TGTGCCAGCAGCCCATTCCCGAACACTGAAGCTTTCTTT.

V and J are TRBV7-9 and TRBJ2-3; no reliable D call. This CDR3 has 13 residues. Deletions cut 1 base from V and 5 bases from J, with 7 bases between. From germline, CDR1 is SEHNR and CDR2 FQNEAQ (reference sequence). CDR3 residues: CASSLGRRDTQYF. The CDR3, as DNA: TGTGCCAGCAGCTTAGGTCGTAGAGATACGCAGTATTTT.

The rearrangement uses TRBV28 and TRBJ1-2, with TRBD1 as a possible D gene (5 bases). The CDR3 length is 16 residues. The germline V gene encodes CDR1 MDHEN and CDR2 SYDVKM. V was clipped by 5 bases and J by 3 bases, with 19 bases between them. CDR3 sequence reads: CASSTAGGRNYYGYTF. The DNA of the CDR3 is TGTGCCAGCAGTACTGCCGGGGGTCGGAACTACTATGGCTACACCTTC.

The CDR3 loop is CASSLHAAYEQYF. In nucleotides, the CDR3 is TGTGCCAGCAGTCTCCATGCGGCCTACGAGCAGTACTTC. The rearrangement links TRBV27 to TRBJ2-7; D is unresolved. The CDR3 totals 13 residues. The V and J ends lost 5 bases and 2 bases respectively, with 10 bases between them. Germline CDR1 MNHEY, CDR2 SMNVEV (reference sequence).

A few counts support this clone. The chain couples TRBV30 to TRBJ1-2, with D possibly TRBD1 on 6 matching bases. Germline CDR1 is GTSNPN and CDR2 is SVGIG (reference sequence). Trimming took 3 bases from V and 8 from J, leaving 19 bases between them. The CDR3 spans 14 residues. The DNA of the CDR3 is TGTGCCTGGAGCACCCCAGGGGCCTTCTGGGGCTACACCTTC. It specifies CAWSTPGAFWGYTF.

The rearrangement uses TRBV6-1 and TRBJ1-5, with D possibly matching TRBD1 (5 bases). The length of the CDR3 is 14 residues. Trimming took off 8 bases at V and 1 base at J, with 12 bases between the two ends. CDR1 and CDR2 (germline): MNHNS, SASEGT. The CDR3 is CASSLGPSNQPQHF. CDR3 in DNA: TGTGCCAGCTCCCTGGGGCCGAGCAATCAGCCCCAGCATTTT.

This clone was counted a few times. The chain employs TRBV6-4 and TRBJ2-3, with 7 positions matching TRBD2. This CDR3 contains 15 residues. Germline V gene lookup returns CDR1 MRHNA and CDR2 SNTAGT. Trimming cost V 2 bases and J 0 bases; bases outside gene matches: 2. CDR3 sequence reads: CASSDGRASTDTQYF. DNA of the CDR3: TGTGCCAGCAGTGACGGGAGGGCTAGCACAGATACGCAGTATTTT.